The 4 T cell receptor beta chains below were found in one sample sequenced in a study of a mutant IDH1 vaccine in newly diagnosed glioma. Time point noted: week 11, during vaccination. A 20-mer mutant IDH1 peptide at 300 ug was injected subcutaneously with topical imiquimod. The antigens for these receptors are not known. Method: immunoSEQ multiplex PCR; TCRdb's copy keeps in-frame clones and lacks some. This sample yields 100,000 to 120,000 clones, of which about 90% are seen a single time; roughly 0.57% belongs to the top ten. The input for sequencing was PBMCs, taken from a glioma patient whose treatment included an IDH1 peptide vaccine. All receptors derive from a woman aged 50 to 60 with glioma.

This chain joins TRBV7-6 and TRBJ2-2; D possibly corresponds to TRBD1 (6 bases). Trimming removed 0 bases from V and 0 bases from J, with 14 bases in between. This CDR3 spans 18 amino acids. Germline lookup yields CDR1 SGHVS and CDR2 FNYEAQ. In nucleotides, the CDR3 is TGTGCCAGCAGCTTAGCGCTAAGGGGGACCCCGAACACCGGGGAGCTGTTTTTT. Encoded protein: CASSLALRGTPNTGELFF.

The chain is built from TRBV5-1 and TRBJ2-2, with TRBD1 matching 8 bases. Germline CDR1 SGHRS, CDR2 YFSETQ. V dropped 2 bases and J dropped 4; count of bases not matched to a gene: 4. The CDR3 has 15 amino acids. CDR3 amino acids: CASSFGTGVTGELFF. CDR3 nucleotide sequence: TGCGCCAGCAGCTTTGGGACAGGTGTCACCGGGGAGCTGTTTTTT.

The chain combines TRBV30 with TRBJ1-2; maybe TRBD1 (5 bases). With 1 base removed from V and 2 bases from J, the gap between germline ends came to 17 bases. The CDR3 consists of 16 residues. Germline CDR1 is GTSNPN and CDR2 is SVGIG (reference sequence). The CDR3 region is CAWSDRGGDANYGYTF. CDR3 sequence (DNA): TGTGCCTGGAGTGACCGGGGCGGGGACGCAAACTATGGCTACACCTTC.

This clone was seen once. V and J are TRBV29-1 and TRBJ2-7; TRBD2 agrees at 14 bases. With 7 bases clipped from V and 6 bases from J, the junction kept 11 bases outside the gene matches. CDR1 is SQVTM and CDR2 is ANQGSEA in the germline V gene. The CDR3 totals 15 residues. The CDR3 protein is CSAGLAGVVGSEQYF. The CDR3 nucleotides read TGCAGCGCGGGACTAGCGGGAGTAGTAGGGTCCGAGCAGTACTTC.